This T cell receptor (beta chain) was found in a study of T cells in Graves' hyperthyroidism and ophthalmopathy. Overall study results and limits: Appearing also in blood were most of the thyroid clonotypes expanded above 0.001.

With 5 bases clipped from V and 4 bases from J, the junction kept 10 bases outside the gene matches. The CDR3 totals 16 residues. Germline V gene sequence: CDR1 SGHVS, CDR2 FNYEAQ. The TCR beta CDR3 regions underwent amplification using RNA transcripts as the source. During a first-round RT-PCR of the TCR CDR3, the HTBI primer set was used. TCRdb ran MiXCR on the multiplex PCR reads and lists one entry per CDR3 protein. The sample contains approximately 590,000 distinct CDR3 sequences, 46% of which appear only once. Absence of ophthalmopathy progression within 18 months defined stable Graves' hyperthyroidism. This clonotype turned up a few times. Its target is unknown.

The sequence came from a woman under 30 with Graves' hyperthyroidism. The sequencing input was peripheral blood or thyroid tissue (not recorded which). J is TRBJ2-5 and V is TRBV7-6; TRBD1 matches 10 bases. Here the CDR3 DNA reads TGTGCCAGCAGCACCCGGACAGGGGGGAAGGGAGAGACCCAGTACTTC. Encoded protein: CASSTRTGGKGETQYF.